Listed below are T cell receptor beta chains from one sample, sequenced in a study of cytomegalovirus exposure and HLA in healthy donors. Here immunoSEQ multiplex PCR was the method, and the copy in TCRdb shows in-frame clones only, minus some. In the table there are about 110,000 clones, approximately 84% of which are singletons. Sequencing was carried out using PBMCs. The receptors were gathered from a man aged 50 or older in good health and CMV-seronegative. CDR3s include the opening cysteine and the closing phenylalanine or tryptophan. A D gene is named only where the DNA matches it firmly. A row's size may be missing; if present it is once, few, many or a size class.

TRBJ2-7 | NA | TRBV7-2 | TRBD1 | TGTGCCAGCAGCTTGGCCAGACAGGGCTACGAGCAGTACTTC | CASSLARQGYEQYF
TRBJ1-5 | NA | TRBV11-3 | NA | TGTGCCAGCACCCCCCAGTTGAATCAGCCCCAGCATTTT | CASTPQLNQPQHF
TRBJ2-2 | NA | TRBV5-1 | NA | TGCGCCAGCAGCTTGCCAGGACATACCGGGGAGCTGTTTTTT | CASSLPGHTGELFF
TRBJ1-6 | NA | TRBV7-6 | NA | TGTGCCAGCAGCTTAGGTCACCCGGGGAAGGGTAATTCACCCCTCCACTTT | CASSLGHPGKGNSPLHF
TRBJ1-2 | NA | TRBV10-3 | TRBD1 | TGTGCCATCAGTGAGAGGGACAGCATCCTAAGCGATGGCTACACCTTC | CAISERDSILSDGYTF
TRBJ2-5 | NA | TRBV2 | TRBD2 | TGTGCCAGCAGTTCTGGGACTAGCGTCGAGACCCAGTACTTC | CASSSGTSVETQYF
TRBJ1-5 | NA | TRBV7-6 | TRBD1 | TGTGCCAGCAGCCCAGGGACAGGGGGCGGTCAGCCCCAGCATTTT | CASSPGTGGGQPQHF
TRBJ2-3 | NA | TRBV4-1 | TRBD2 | TGCGCCAGCAGCCACCCCCCGGGGGGGTCAAGCCCTAGCACAGATACGCAGTATTTT | CASSHPPGGSSPSTDTQYF
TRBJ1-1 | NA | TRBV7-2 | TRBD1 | TGTGCCAGCAGCCCCGGACAGGGGAACACTGAAGCTTTCTTT | CASSPGQGNTEAFF
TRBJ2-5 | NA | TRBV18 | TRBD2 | TGTGCCAGCTCACCAGACGCGGGGGGAGAGACCCAGTACTTC | CASSPDAGGETQYF
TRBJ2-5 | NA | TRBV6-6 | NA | TGTGCCAGCACCCAATACCAAGAGACCCAGTACTTC | CASTQYQETQYF
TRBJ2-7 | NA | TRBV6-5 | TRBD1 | TGTGCCAGCAGCCGAACGGACAGGGAATACGAGCAGTACTTC | CASSRTDREYEQYF
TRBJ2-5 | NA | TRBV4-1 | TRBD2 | TGCGCCAGCAGCCAAGCCGGACTAGCGGGGGGGCTGCAAGAGACCCAGTACTTC | CASSQAGLAGGLQETQYF
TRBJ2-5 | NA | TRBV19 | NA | TGTGCCAGTAGTGTACCTCGATACGGGGAGCAAACGAAGACCCAGTACTTC | CASSVPRYGEQTKTQYF
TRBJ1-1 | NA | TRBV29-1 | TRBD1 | TGCAGCGTCGGACAGGGAGCCACTGAAGCTTTCTTT | CSVGQGATEAFF
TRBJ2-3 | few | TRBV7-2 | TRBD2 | TGTGCCAGCAGCCCAGGACTAGTTACAGATACGCAGTATTTT | CASSPGLVTDTQYF
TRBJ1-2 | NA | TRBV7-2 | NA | TGTGCCAGCAGCTTAGCCAGGGCCCTTGGCTATGGCTACACCTTC | CASSLARALGYGYTF
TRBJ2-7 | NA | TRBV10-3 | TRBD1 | TGTGCCATCAGTGAGTCGTACAGGGGGAACTACGAGCAGTACTTC | CAISESYRGNYEQYF
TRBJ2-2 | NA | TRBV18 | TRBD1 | TGTGCCAGCTCACCAGCGGGACAGGGAGGCACCGGGGAGCTGTTTTTT | CASSPAGQGGTGELFF
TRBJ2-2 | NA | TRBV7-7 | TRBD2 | TGTGCTAGCAGCTTAGTGACCGGGACTAGCGGCGGGGAGCTGTTTTTT | CASSLVTGTSGGELFF
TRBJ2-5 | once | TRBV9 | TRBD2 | TGTGCCAGCAGCATAGGTAGCGGGAGTGCAGAGACCCAGTACTTC | CASSIGSGSAETQYF
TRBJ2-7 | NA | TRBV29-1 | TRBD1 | TGCAGCGTGGAGGGACAGGCCTACGAGCAGTACTTC | CSVEGQAYEQYF
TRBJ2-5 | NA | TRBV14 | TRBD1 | TGTGCCAGCAGAGCAAGGTCCGGGACAGGGGTCCAAGAGACCCAGTACTTC | CASRARSGTGVQETQYF
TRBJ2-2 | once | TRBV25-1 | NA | TGTGCCAGCAGTGAATATGGTGGGAGATCCACCGGGGAGCTGTTTTTT | CASSEYGGRSTGELFF
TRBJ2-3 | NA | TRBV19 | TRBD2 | TGTGCCAGTACAGCGCGGGGGATAAGCACAGATACGCAGTATTTT | CASTARGISTDTQYF
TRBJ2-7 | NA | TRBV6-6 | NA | TGTGCCAGCATCCAAGGCGCTAGGACCTACGAGCAGTACTTC | CASIQGARTYEQYF
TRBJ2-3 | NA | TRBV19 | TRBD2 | TGTGCCAGTAGTAGCGGCGGGGGGAGGCGTGGCACAGATACGCAGTATTTT | CASSSGGGRRGTDTQYF
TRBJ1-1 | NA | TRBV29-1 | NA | TGCAGCGTTGTACAGAACACTGAAGCTTTCTTT | CSVVQNTEAFF
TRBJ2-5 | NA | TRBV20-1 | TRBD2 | TGCAGCCTAGACGGGGGGGAGACCCAGTACTTC | CSLDGGETQYF
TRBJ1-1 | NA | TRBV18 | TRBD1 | TGTGCCAGCTCACCACTGGACAGGGCGAGCACTGAAGCTTTCTTT | CASSPLDRASTEAFF
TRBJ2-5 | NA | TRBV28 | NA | TGTGCCAGCAGTTTCTACCCAGGGATTGAAGAGACCCAGTACTTC | CASSFYPGIEETQYF
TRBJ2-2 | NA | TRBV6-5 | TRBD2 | TGTGCCAGCAGTTATGGTCTAGCGGGAAACACCGGGGAGCTGTTTTTT | CASSYGLAGNTGELFF
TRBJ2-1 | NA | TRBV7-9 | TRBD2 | TGTGCCAGCAGCTTGGATACCGGGAGGGAAAATGAGCAGTTCTTC | CASSLDTGRENEQFF
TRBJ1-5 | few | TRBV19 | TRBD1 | TGTGCCAGTAGTATCCCGGGACAGGGGCCTAATCAGCCCCAGCATTTT | CASSIPGQGPNQPQHF
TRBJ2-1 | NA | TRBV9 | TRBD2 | TGTGCCAGCAGCTCGCAAAACAGGACTAGCGGGAGTAAATCCTACAATGAGCAGTTCTTC | CASSSQNRTSGSKSYNEQFF
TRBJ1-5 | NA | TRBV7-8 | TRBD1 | TGTGCCAGTGGGAAAGGACAGGGCGAGAGCAATCAGCCCCAGCATTTT | CASGKGQGESNQPQHF
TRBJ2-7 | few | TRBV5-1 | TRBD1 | TGCGCCAGCAGCCCCACAGGGGGCAACGAGCAGTACTTC | CASSPTGGNEQYF
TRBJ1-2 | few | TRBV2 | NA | TGTGCCAGCAGTGGCGGGGGTACTAATGGCTACACCTTC | CASSGGGTNGYTF
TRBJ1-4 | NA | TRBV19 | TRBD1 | TGTGCCAGTACCCTATCTCGGACAGGATATAATGAAAAACTGTTTTTT | CASTLSRTGYNEKLFF
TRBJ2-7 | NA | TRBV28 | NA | TGTGCCAGCAGTTTACCAGGGTTCTACGAGCAGTACTTC | CASSLPGFYEQYF
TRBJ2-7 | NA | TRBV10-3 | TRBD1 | TGTGCCACAAGGACAGGGGAGGGTTACGAGCAGTACTTC | CATRTGEGYEQYF
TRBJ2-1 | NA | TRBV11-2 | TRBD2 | TGTGCCAGCAGCTTAAATAGCGGGAGCTCCTACAATGAGCAGTTCTTC | CASSLNSGSSYNEQFF
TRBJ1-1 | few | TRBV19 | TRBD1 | TGTGCCAGTAGACCAGACAGGGAGAGTGAAGCTTTCTTT | CASRPDRESEAFF
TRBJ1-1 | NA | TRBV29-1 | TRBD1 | TGCAGCGTTCGGGGCGGGACAGGGGATGTGATTAACACTGAAGCTTTCTTT | CSVRGGTGDVINTEAFF
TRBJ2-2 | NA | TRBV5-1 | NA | TGCGCCAGCAGCGGCCAGGGGAGCTCGGGCACCGGGGAGCTGTTTTTT | CASSGQGSSGTGELFF
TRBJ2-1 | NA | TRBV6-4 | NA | TGTGCCAGCAGTGAGATGGACACGAACAATGAGCAGTTCTTC | CASSEMDTNNEQFF
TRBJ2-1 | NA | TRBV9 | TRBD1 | TGTGCCAGCAGCTCCCAGGGACAGGGGGGGAATGAGCAGTTCTTC | CASSSQGQGGNEQFF
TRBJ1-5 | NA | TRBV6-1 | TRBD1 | TGTGCCAGCAGTGAACGGGGACAGCTCAATCAGCCCCAGCATTTT | CASSERGQLNQPQHF
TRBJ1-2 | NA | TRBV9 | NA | TGTGCCAGCAGCGTAGCCGGGGGGATCTATGGCTACACCTTC | CASSVAGGIYGYTF
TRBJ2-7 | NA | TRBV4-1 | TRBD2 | TGCGCCAGCAGCCGGGGAGCGGGAGGGCCCTCCTACGAGCAGTACTTC | CASSRGAGGPSYEQYF
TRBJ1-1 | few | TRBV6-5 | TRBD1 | TGTGCCAGCAGTGGATTCTCCGGGACAGGCACTGAAGCTTTCTTT | CASSGFSGTGTEAFF
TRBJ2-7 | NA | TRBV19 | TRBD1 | TGTGCCAGTAGTCTGACAGGGGTCTCCTACGAGCAGTACTTC | CASSLTGVSYEQYF
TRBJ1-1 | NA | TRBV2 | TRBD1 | TGTGCCAGCACTCGACAGGGGGCTTTCACTGAAGCTTTCTTT | CASTRQGAFTEAFF
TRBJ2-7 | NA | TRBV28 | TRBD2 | TGTGCCAGCAGTTTGGGAGGGGCCAGCTCCTACGAGCAGTACTTC | CASSLGGASSYEQYF